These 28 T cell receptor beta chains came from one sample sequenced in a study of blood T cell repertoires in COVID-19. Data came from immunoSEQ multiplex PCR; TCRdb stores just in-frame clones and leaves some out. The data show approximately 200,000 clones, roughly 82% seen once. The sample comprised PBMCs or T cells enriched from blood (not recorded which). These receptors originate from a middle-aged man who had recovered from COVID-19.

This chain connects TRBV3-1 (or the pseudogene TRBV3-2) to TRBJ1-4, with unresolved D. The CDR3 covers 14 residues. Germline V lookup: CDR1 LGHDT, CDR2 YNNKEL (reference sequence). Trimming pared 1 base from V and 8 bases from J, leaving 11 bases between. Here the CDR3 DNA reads TGTGCCAGCAGCCAAGGGCCGGTCAGGGAAAAACTGTTTTTT. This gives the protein CASSQGPVREKLFF.

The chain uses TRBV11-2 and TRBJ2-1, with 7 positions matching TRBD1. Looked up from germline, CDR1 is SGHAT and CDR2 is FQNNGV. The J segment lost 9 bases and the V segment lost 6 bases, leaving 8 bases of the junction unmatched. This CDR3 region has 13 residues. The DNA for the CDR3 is TGTGCCAGCAGTCAGGGACAGCTGGGTGAGCAGTTCTTC. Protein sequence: CASSQGQLGEQFF.

Here the CDR3 reads CASSQGSTSGYNEQFF. The CDR3 DNA sequence: TGCGCCAGCAGCCAAGGATCAACTAGCGGGTACAATGAGCAGTTCTTC. This chain joins TRBV4-1 and TRBJ2-1, with 9 positions matching TRBD2. Germline CDR1 MGHRA, CDR2 YSYEKL. CDR3 length: 16 residues. V gave up 1 base and J gave up 4 bases; unmatched junction bases: 5.

The CDR3 sequence is CASLASEAYGYTF. The DNA of the CDR3 is TGTGCCAGTCTTGCAAGCGAGGCCTATGGCTACACCTTC. The V gene is TRBV18, the J gene TRBJ1-2; no clear D. This CDR3 is built from 13 residues. From germline, CDR1 is KGHSH and CDR2 LQKENI. Trimming took 9 bases from V and 4 from J, leaving 15 bases between them.

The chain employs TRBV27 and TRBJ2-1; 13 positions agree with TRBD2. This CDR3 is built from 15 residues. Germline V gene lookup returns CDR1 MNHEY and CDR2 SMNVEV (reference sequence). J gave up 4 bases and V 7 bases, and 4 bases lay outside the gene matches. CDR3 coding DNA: TGTGCCAGCACTCCGACTAGCGGGAGGTACAATGAGCAGTTCTTC. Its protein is CASTPTSGRYNEQFF.

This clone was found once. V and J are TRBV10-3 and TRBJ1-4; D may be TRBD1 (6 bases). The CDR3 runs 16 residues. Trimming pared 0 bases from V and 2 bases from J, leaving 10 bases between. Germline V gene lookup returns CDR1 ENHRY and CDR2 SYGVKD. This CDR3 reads CAISESTGGTNEKLFF. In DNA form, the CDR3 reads TGTGCCATCAGTGAGTCTACGGGGGGCACTAATGAAAAACTGTTTTTT.

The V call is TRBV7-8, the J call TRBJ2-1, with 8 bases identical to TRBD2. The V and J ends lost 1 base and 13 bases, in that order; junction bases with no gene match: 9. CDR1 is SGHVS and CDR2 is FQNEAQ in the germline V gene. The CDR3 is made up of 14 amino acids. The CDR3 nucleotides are TGTGCCAGCAGCTTAGATTCATTTGGGACTAGTCAGTTCTTC. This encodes CASSLDSFGTSQFF.

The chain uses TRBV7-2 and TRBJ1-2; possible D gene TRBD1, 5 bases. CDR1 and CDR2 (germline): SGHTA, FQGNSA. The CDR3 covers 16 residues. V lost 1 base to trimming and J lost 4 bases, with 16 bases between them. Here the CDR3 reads CASSLVFSGEVYGYTF. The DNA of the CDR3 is TGTGCCAGCAGCTTAGTTTTTTCGGGGGAAGTCTATGGCTACACCTTC.

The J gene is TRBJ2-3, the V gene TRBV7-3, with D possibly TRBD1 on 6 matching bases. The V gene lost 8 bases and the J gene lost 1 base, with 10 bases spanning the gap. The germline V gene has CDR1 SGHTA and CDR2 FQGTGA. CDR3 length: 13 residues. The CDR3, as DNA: TGTGCCAGCTCAGGGGCCCGCACAGATACGCAGTATTTT. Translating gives CASSGARTDTQYF.

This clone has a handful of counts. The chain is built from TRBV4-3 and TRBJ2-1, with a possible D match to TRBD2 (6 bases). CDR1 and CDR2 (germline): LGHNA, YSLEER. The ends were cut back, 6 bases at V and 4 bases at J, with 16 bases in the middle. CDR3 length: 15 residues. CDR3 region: CASRVDWRGYNEQFF. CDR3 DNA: TGCGCCAGCAGAGTTGACTGGCGGGGATACAATGAGCAGTTCTTC.

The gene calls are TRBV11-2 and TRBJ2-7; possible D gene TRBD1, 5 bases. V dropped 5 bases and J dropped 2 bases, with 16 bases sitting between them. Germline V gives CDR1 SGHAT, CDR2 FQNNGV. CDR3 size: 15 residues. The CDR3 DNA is TGTGCCAGCAGCAGTGACAGTTGGCGGACCTACGAGCAGTACGTC. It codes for CASSSDSWRTYEQYV.

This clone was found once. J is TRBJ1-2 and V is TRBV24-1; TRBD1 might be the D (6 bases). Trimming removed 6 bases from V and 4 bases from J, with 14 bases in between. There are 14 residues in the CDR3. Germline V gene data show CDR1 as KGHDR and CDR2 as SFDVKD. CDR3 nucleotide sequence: TGTGCCACCAGTATGGGGGCGGTTGGCTATGGCTACACCTTC. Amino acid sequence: CATSMGAVGYGYTF.

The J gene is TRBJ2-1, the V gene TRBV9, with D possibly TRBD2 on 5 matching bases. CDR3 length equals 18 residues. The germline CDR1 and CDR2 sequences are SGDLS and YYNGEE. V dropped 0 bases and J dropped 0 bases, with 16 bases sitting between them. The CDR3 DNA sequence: TGTGCCAGCAGCGTAGTGAGCGGTCCAATGAGCTCCTACAATGAGCAGTTCTTC. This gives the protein CASSVVSGPMSSYNEQFF.

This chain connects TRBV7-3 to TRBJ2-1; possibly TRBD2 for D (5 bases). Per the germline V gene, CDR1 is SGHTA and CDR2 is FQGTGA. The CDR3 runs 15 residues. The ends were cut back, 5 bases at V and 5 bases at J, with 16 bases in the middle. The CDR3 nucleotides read TGTGCCAGCAGCGTAAACGGACTGATCAACAATGAGCAGTTCTTC. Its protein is CASSVNGLINNEQFF. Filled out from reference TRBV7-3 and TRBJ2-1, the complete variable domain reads GAGVSQTPSNKVTEKGKYVELRCDPISGHTALYWYRQSLGQGPEFLIYFQGTGAADDSGLPNDRFFAVRPEGSVSTLKIQRTERGDSAVYLCASSVNGLINNEQFFGPGTRLTVL.

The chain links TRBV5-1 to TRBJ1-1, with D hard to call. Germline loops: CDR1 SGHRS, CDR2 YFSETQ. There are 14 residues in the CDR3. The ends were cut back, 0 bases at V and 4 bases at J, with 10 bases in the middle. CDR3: CASSLVNLSTEAFF. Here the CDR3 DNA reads TGCGCCAGCAGCTTGGTTAACCTGAGCACTGAAGCTTTCTTT.

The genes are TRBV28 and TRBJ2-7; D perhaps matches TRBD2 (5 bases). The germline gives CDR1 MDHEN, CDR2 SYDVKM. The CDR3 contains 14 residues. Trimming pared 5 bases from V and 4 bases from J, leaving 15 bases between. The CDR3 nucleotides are TGTGCCAGCAGTGGGATAGAGGGCCCATACGAGCAGTACGTC. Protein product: CASSGIEGPYEQYV.

The CDR3 DNA reads as TGTGCCAGCGCTAGGGACTGGGGAGATGGCTACACCTTC. Its protein is CASARDWGDGYTF. This chain uses TRBV2 with TRBJ1-2; D may be TRBD1 (5 bases). The germline V gene has CDR1 SNHLY and CDR2 FYNNEI. V shed 8 bases and J shed 6 bases, with 16 bases lying between them. The CDR3 consists of 13 residues.

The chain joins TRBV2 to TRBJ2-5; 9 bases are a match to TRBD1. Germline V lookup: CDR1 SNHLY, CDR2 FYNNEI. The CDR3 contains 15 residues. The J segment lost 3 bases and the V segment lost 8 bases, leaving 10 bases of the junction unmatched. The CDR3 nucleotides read TGTGCCAGCGCCACCGGGACAGGGAAGGAAGAGACCCAGTACTTC. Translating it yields CASATGTGKEETQYF.

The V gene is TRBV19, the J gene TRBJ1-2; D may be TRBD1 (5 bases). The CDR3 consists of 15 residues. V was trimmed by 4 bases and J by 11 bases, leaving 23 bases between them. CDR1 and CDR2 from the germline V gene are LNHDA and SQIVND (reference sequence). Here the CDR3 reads CASSTPLGPGRGYTF. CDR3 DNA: TGTGCCAGTAGTACCCCCCTGGGGCCAGGCCGGGGGTACACCTTC.

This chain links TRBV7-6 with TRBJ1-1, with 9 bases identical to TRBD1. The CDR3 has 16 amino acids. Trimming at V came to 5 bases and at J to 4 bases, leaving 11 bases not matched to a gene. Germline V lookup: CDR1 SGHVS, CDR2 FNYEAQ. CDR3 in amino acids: CASSLDRGGVGTEAFF. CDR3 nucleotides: TGTGCCAGCAGCCTAGACAGGGGGGGAGTCGGCACTGAAGCTTTCTTT.

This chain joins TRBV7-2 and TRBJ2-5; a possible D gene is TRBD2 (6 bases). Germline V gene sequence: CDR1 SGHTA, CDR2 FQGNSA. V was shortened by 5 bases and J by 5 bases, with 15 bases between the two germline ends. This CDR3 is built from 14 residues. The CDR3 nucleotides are TGTGCCAGCAGCCCCAATGGGGGGTGGGAGACCCAGTACTTC. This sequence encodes CASSPNGGWETQYF.

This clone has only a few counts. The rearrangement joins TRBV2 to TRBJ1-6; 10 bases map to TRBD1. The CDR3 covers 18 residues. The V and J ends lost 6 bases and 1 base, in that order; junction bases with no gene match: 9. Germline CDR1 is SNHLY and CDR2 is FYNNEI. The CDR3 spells CASSGSDRGQSYNSPLHF. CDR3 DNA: TGTGCCAGCAGCGGCTCCGACAGGGGGCAATCCTATAATTCACCCCTCCACTTT.

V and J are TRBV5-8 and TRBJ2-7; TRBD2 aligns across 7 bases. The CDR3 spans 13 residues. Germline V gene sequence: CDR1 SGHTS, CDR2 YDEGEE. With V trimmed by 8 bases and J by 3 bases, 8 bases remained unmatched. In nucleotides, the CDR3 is TGTGCCAGTGAGCGGGATCAGAGCTACGAGCAGTACGTC. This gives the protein CASERDQSYEQYV.

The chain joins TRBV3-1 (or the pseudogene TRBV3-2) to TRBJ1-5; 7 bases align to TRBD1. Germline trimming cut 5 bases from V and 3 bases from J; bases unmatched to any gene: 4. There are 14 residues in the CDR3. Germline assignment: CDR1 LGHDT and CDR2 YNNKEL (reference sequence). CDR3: CASSIRGFNQPQHF. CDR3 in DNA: TGTGCCAGCAGCATCAGGGGGTTCAATCAGCCCCAGCATTTT.

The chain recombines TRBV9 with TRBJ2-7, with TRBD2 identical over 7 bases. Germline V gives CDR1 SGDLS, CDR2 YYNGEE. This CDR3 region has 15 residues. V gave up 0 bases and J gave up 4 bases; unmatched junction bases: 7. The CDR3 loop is CASSVDPSGTYEQYF. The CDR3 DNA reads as TGTGCCAGCAGCGTAGATCCTAGCGGAACGTACGAGCAGTACTTC.

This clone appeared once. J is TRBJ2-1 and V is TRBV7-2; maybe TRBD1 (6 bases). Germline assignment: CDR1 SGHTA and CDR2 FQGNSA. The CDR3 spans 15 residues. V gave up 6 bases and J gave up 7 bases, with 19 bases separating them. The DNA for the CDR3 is TGTGCCAGCAGACCTGGGGGCACCACGGCAAATGAGCAGTTCTTC. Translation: CASRPGGTTANEQFF.

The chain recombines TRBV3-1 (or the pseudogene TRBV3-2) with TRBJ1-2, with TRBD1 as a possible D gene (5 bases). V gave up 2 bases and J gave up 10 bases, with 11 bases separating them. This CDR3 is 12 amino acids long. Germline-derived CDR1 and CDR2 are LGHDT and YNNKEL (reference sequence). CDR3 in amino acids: CASSQRDSIYTF. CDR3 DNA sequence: TGTGCCAGCAGCCAAAGGGACTCCATCTACACCTTC.

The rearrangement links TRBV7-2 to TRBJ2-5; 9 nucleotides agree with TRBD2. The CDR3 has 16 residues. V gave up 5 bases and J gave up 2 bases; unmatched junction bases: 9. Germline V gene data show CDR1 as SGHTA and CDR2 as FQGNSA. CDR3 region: CASSMLSGSWQETQYF. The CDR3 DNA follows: TGTGCCAGCAGCATGCTTAGCGGGAGTTGGCAAGAGACCCAGTACTTC.